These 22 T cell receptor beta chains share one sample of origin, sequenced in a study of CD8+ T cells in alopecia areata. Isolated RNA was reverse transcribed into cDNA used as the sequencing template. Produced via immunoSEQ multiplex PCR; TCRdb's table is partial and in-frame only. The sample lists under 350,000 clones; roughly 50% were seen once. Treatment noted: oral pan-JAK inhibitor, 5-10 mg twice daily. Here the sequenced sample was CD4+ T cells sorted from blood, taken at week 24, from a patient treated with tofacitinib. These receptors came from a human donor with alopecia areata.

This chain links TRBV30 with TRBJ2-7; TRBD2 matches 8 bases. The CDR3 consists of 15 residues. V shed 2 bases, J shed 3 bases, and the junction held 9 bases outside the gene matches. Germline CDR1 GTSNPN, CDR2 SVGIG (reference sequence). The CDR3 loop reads CAWSTGGYRGYEQYF. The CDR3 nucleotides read TGTGCCTGGAGTACGGGAGGGTATCGAGGCTACGAGCAGTACTTC.

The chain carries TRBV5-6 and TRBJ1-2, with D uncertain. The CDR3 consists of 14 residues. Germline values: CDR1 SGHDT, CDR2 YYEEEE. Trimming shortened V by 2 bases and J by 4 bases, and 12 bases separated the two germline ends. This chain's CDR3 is CASSLPELGYGYTF. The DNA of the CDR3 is TGTGCCAGCAGCTTACCAGAATTGGGCTATGGCTACACCTTC.

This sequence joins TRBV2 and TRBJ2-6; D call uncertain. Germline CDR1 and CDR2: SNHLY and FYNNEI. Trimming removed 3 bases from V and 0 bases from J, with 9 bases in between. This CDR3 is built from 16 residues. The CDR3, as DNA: TGTGCCAGCAGTGAGGGCCCCAGCTCTGGGGCCAACGTCCTGACTTTC. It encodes CASSEGPSSGANVLTF.

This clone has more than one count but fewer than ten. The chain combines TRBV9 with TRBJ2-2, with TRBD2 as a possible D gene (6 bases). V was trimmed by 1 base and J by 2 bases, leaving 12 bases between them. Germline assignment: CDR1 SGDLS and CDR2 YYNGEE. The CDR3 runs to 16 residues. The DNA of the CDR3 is TGTGCCAGCAGCGTATTCCGGGGAGGAAACACCGGGGAGCTGTTTTTT. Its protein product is CASSVFRGGNTGELFF.

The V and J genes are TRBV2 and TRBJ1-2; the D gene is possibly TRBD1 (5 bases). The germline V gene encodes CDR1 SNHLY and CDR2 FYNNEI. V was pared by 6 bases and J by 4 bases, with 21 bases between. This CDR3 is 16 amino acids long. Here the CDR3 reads CASRLRGAGELYGYTF. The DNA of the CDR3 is TGTGCCAGCAGATTACGAGGGGCAGGCGAGCTCTATGGCTACACCTTC.

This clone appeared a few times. Written as DNA, the CDR3 is TGCAGCGTTGCGACCTCTAATGAAAAACTGTTTTTT. This translates into CSVATSNEKLFF. This chain connects TRBV29-1 to TRBJ1-4; no clear D. CDR3 length equals 12 residues. The V and J ends lost 4 bases and 3 bases respectively, with 6 bases between them. Germline V gene data show CDR1 as SQVTM and CDR2 as ANQGSEA. The variable domain in full, with the rest retrieved from reference TRBV29-1 and TRBJ1-4, is SAVISQKPSRDICQRGTSLTIQCQVDSQVTMMFWYRQQPGQSLTLIATANQGSEATYESGFVIDKFPISRPNLTFSTLTVSNMSPEDSSIYLCSVATSNEKLFFGSGTQLSVL.

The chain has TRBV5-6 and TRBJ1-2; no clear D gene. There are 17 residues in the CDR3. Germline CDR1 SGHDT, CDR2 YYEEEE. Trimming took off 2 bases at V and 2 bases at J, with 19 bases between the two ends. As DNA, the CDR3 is TGTGCCAGCAGCTTCTTTTCTGGGTCGGGCCCGAACTATGGCTACACCTTC. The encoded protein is CASSFFSGSGPNYGYTF.

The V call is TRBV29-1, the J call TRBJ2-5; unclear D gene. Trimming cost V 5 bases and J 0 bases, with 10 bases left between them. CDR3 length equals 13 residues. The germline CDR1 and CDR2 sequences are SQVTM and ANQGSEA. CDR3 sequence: CSVPRPDQETQYF. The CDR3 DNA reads TGCAGCGTTCCAAGACCCGACCAAGAGACCCAGTACTTC.

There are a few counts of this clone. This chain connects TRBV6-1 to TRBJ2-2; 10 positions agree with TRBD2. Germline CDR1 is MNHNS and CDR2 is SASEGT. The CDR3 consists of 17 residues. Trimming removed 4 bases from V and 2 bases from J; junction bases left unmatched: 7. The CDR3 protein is CASSGRSGGPNTGELFF. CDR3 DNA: TGTGCCAGCAGTGGACGTAGCGGGGGGCCTAACACCGGGGAGCTGTTTTTT.

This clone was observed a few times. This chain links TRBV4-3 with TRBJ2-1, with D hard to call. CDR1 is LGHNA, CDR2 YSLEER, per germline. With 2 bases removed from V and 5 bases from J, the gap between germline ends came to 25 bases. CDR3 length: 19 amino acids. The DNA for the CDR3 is TGCGCCAGCAGCCAACAGGCGCCGTTGACGCAAATTGTCCACAATGAGCAGTTCTTC. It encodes CASSQQAPLTQIVHNEQFF.

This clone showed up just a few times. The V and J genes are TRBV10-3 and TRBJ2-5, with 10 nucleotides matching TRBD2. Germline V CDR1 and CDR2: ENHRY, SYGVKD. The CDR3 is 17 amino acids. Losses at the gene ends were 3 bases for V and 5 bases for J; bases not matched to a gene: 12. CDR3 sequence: CAISDGRLAGALETQYF. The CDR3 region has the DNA TGTGCCATCAGTGACGGACGTCTAGCGGGGGCGTTGGAGACCCAGTACTTC.

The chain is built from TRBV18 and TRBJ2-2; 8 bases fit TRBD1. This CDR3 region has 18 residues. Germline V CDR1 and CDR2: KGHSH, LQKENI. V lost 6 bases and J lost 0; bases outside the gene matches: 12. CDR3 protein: CASSSRTGRRANTGELFF. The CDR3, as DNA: TGTGCCAGCTCTTCGAGGACAGGGAGAAGGGCGAACACCGGGGAGCTGTTTTTT.

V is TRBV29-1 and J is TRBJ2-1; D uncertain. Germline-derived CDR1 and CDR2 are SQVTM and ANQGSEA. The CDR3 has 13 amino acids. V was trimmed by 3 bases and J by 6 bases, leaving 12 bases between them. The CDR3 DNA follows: TGCAGCGTTGATCTGGCAGGTGGCAATGAGCAGTTCTTC. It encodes CSVDLAGGNEQFF.

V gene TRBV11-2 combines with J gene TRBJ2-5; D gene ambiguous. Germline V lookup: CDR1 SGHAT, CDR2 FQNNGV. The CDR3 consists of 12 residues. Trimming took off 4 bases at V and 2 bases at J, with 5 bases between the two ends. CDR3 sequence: CASSSIQETQYF. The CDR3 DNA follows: TGTGCCAGCAGCTCCATACAAGAGACCCAGTACTTC.

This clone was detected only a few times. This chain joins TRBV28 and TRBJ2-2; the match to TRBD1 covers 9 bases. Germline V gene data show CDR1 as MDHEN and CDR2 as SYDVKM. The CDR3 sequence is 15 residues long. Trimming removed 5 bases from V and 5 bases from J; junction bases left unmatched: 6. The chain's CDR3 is CASSPGTGRTGELFF. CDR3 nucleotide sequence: TGTGCCAGCAGTCCCGGGACAGGGAGGACCGGGGAGCTGTTTTTT.

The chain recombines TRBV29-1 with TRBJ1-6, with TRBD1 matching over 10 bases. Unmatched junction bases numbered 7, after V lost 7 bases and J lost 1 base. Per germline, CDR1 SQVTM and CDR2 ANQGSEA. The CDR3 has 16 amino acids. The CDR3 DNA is TGCAGCGCACGACAGGGGGCACGATCCTATAATTCACCCCTCCACTTT. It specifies CSARQGARSYNSPLHF.

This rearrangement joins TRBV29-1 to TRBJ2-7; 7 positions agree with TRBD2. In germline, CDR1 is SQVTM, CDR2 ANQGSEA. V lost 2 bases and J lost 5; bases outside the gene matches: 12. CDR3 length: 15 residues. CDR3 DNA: TGCAGCGTTGAAAGGGCTCCGGGGGGAGTGAACGAGCAGTACTTC. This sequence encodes CSVERAPGGVNEQYF.

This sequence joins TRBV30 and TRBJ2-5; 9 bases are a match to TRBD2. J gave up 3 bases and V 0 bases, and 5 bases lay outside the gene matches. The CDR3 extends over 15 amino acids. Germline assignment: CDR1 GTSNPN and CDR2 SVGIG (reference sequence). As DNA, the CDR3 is TGTGCCTGGAGTGTAGGGGCTAGCGGGGAAGAGACCCAGTACTTC. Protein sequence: CAWSVGASGEETQYF.

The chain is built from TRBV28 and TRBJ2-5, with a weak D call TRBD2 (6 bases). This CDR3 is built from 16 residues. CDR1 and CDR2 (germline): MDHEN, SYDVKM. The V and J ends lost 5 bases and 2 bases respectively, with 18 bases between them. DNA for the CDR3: TGTGCCAGCAGTCCCCTTCAGCCGGAGGGGCAAGAGACCCAGTACTTC. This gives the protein CASSPLQPEGQETQYF.

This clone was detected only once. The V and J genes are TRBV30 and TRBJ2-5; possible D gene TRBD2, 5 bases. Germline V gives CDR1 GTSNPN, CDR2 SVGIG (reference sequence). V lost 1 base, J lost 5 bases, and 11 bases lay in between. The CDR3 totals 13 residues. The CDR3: CAWSETSLETQYF. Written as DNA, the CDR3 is TGTGCCTGGAGTGAAACTAGTTTGGAGACCCAGTACTTC.

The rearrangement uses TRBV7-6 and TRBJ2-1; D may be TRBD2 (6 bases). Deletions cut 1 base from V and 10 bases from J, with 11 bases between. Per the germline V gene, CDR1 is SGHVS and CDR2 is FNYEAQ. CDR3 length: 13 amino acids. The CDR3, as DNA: TGTGCCAGCAGCTTAGACGCGGGGCTGGAGCAGTTCTTC. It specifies CASSLDAGLEQFF.

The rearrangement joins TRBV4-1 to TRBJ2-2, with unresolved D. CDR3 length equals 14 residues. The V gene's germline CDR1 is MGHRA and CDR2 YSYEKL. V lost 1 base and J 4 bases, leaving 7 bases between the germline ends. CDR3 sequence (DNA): TGCGCCAGCAGCCAAGGTGCGAGCACCGGGGAGCTGTTTTTT. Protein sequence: CASSQGASTGELFF.